What follows describes a single T cell receptor beta chain. The antigen remains undetermined. The source of the sample is a study of cytomegalovirus exposure and HLA in healthy donors. Findings and limits, study-wide: Most CMV-associated TCR beta chains appeared HLA-restricted in a later analysis. The listing of 150 to 200 TCR beta chains classed them as cytomegalovirus-associated.

The PCR contained 60 Vbeta and 13 Jbeta primers. Here immunoSEQ multiplex PCR was the method, and the copy in TCRdb shows in-frame clones only, minus some. The table has about 130,000 clones, 70% to 75% seen once. Germline CDR1 MNHNS, CDR2 SASEGT. V shed 6 bases and J 5 bases; nucleotides not matched to a gene: 11. The length of the CDR3 is 15 residues. This receptor was taken from a man aged 30 to 45 in good health and CMV-seronegative. This chain uses TRBV6-1 with TRBJ2-3, with 7 bases that match TRBD2. The sequencing input was PBMCs. The CDR3 spells CASSVSGESVDTQYF. CDR3 nucleotides: TGTGCCAGCAGCGTAAGCGGGGAGTCGGTAGATACGCAGTATTTT.